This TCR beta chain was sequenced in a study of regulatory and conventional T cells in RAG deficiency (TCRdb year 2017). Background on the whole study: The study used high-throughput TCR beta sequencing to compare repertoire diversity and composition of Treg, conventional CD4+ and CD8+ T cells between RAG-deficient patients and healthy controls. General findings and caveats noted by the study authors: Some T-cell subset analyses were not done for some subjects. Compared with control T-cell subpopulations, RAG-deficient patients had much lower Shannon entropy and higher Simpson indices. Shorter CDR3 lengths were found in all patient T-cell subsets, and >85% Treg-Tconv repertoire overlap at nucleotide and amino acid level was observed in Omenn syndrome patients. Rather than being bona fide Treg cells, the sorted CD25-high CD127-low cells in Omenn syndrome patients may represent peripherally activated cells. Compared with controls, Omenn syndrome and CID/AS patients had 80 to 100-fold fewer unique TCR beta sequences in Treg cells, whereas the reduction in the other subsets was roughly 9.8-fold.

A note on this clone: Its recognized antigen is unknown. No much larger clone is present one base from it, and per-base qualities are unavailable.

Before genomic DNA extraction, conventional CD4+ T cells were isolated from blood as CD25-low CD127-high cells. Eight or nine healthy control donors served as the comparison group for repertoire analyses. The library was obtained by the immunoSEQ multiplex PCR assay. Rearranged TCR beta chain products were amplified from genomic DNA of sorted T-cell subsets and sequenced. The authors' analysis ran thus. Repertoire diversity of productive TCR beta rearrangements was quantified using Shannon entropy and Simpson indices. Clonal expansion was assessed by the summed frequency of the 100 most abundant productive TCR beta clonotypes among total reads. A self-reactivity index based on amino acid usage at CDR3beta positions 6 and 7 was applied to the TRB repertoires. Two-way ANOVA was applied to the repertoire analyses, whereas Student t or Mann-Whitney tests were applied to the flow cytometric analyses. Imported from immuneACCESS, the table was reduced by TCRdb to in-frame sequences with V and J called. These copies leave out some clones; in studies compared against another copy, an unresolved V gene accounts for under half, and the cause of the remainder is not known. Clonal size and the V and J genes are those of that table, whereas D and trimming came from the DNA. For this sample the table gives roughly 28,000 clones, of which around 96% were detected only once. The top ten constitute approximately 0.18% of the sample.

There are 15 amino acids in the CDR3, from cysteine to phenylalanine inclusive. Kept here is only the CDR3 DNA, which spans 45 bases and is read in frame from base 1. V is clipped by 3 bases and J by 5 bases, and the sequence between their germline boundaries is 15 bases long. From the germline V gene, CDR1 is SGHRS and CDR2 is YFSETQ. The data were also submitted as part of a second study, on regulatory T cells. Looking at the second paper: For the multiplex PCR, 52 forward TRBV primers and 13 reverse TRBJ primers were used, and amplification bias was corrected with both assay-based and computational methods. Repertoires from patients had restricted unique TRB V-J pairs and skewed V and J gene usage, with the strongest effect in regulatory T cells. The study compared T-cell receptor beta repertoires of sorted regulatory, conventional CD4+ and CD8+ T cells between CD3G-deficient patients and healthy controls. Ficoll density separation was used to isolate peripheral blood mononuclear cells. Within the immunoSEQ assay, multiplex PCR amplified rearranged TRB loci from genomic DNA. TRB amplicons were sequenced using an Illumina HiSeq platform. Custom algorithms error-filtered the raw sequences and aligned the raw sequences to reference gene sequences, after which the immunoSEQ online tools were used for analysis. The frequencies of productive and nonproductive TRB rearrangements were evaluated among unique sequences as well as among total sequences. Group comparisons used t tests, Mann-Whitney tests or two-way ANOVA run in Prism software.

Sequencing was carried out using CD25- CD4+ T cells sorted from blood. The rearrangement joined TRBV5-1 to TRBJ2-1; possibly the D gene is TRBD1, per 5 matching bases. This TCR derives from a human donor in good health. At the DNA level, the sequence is TGCGCCAGCAGCTCGGACATCCTGGGGCACAATGAGCAGTTCTTC. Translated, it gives CASSSDILGHNEQFF.